This T cell receptor (beta chain) was found in a study of cytomegalovirus exposure and HLA in healthy donors. Per the germline V gene, CDR1 is MDHEN and CDR2 is SYDVKM. The CDR3 runs to 14 residues. After removal of 5 bases from V and 10 bases from J, the junction contained 11 bases not matched to a gene. The PCR employed 60 Vbeta primers together with 13 Jbeta primers. TCRdb's table, derived via immunoSEQ multiplex PCR, lists solely in-frame clones and lacks some. The repertoire holds about 180,000 clones, with around 80% as singletons. A word on this clone: Antigen unknown.

Study-wide results and limits: It was reported in a later analysis that an Asian-associated ancestry cluster showed fewer N-insertions than the 666-donor mean.

Material: PBMCs. This chain joins TRBV28 and TRBJ1-1; 9 bases fit TRBD1. The sequence derives from a woman in her sixties in good health and CMV-seropositive. CDR3 bases: TGTGCCAGCAGTCCCACCGGGACAGGGTTCGGAGCTTTCTTT. Encoded protein: CASSPTGTGFGAFF. Looking up the rest from reference TRBV28 and TRBJ1-1 gives the full variable domain: DVKVTQSSRYLVKRTGEKVFLECVQDMDHENMFWYRQDPGLGLRLIYFSYDVKMKEKGDIPEGYSVSREKKERFSLILESASTNQTSMYLCASSPTGTGFGAFFGQGTRLTVV.